This T cell receptor beta chain derives from a study of blood T cell repertoires in COVID-19 (dated by TCRdb to the early 2020s). A note on the overall study: Samples covering the acute and convalescent phases of COVID-19 were provided by collaborators in the United States, Italy and Spain. The material from the prospective study consisted of cDNA or gDNA derived from T cells, B-cell-depleted T cells, or PBMCs. The dataset comprised deeply sampled blood TCRbeta repertoires from subjects exposed to, actively infected with, or recovered from COVID-19. The repertoires were released in a freely available public database intended as a resource for research on the immune response to SARS-CoV-2. Samples were obtained from the ongoing ImmuneRACE study (first 160 participants) and from over 1,000 subjects provided by 6 global collaborators. Nearly every sample came with metadata listing a de-identified subject ID, COVID-19 status, age in years and sex. Where available, HLA class I and class II types were taken from metadata supplied by the sample provider and were not determined by assay-based typing. Beyond this particular receptor, the publication reports: The quantity of clinical and demographic metadata differed by source and by participant and was supplied without curation.

A second Seattle source provided samples from volunteer blood donors who had recovered from COVID-19. The collaborating institutions used their own protocols to collect whole blood in K2EDTA tubes. Collaborator samples were shipped for TCRbeta analysis as frozen whole blood, isolated PBMCs, or DNA extracted from either sample type. Notes on this clone: Its antigen is not yet known. No qualities accompany the bases; no much larger clone lies one base away.

Per the germline V gene, SGHAT is the CDR1 and FQNNGV is the CDR2. The CDR3 holds 13 amino acids from the cysteine to the phenylalanine. The only DNA kept is the CDR3, 39 bases in frame from the first base. V is clipped by 5 bases and J by 2 bases, and the sequence between their germline boundaries is 9 bases long. TCRbeta CDR3 regions were amplified from genomic DNA using the immunoSEQ Assay, a bias-controlled multiplex PCR. The paper's processing steps were these. The number of nucleated cells in each sample was estimated by amplification of reference gene primers within the assay. To quantify the absolute abundance of each unique TCRbeta CDR3 rearrangement, sequence reads were collapsed and filtered. For each sample, productive Simpson clonality was calculated as the square root of Simpson's diversity index across productive rearrangements. Entries here come from immuneACCESS through TCRdb and include only in-frame sequences with V and J called. Some clones fail to appear in such tables; in the studies checked, an unresolved V gene covers under half of the shortfall, and the cause of the remainder is unknown. For V, J and clone size, that table is used; D and trimming come from the DNA. Recorded for this sample are 150,000 to 200,000 clones; nearly 90% of them occurred a single time. The leading ten clones occupy 1.5% to 2% of the sample.

Sequences were obtained from peripheral blood. Recombination linked TRBV11-2 to TRBJ1-2, and the D gene may be TRBD1, 5 bases matching. The TCR sequence derives from a young man who had recovered from COVID-19. The DNA is as follows: TGTGCCAGCAGCCCGGACATAAACTATGGCTACACCTTC. This encodes CASSPDINYGYTF.